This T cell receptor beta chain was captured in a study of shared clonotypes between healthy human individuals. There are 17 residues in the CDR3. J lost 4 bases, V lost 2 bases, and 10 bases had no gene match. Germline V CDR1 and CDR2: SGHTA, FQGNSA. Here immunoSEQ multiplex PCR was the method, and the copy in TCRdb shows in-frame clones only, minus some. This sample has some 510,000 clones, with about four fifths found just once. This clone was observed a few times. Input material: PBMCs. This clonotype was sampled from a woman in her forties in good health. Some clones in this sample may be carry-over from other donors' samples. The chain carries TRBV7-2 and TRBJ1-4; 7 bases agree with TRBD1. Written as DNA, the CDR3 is TGTGCCAGCAGCTTATTCGGTGGGGGACAGAGTAATGAAAAACTGTTTTTT. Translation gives CASSLFGGGQSNEKLFF.